The TCR beta chain described here comes from a study of blood T cell repertoires in COVID-19. This clone was recorded only once. Participants came from about 23 US areas, aged roughly 18 to 95 years. Here immunoSEQ multiplex PCR was the method, and the copy in TCRdb shows in-frame clones only, minus some. Of 300,000 to 350,000 clones in the sample, roughly 86% were seen once. Sequenced: PBMCs or T cells enriched from blood (not recorded which). This TCR came from a woman in her 30s who had been exposed to COVID-19.

The CDR3 coding sequence is TGTGCCAGCAGTGATCCAACAGGGGGGGAGACCCAGTACTTC. This gives the protein CASSDPTGGETQYF. The chain carries TRBV6-4 and TRBJ2-5; 8 nucleotides match TRBD1. The V gene's germline CDR1 is MRHNA and CDR2 SNTAGT. With 3 bases clipped from V and 5 bases from J, the junction kept 5 bases outside the gene matches. The CDR3 is 14 residues long.